The clone carrying this T cell receptor beta chain has more than one count but fewer than ten. The antigen remains undetermined. The data are from a study of identical twins. Study-wide results and limits: A lower insertion count was a feature of abundant cord blood beta clonotypes, with no such feature in memory repertoires.

It was template switching that added a universal primer site, and there were unique molecular identifiers on the cDNA. Each CDR3 protein gets one entry after TCRdb re-called the 5' RACE reads with MiXCR. Of 500,000 to 650,000 distinct CDR3 sequences in the sample, roughly 6.6% were seen once. This same sample was also taken into another study, of yellow fever vaccine responses in identical twins.

The clonotype comes from a woman under 30 in good health. The source material was PBMCs.

The CDR3 sequence: CASSYSGQGVFDNEQFF. In DNA, the CDR3 is TGTGCCAGCAGTTACTCCGGACAGGGGGTTTTCGACAATGAGCAGTTCTTC. The V and J genes are TRBV6-5 and TRBJ2-1, with 10 bases identical to TRBD1. The germline V gene has CDR1 MNHEY and CDR2 SVGAGI. The V and J ends lost 0 bases and 5 bases, in that order; junction bases with no gene match: 7. The CDR3 is made up of 17 amino acids.